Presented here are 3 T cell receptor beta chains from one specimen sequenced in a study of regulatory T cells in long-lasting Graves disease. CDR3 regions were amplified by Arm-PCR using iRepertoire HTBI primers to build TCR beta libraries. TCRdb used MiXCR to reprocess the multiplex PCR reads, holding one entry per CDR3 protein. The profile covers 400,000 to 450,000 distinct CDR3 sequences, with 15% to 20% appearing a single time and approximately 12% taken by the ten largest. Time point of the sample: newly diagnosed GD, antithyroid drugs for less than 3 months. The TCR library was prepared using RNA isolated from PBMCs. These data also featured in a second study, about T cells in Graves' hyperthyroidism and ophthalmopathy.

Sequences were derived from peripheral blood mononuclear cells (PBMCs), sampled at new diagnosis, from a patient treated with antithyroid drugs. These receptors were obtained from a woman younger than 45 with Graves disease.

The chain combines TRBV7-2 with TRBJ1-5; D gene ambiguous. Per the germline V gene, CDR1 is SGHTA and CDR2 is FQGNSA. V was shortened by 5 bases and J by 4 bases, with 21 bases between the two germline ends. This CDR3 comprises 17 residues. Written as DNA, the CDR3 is TGTGCCAGCAGCCCGTCAGCGGGGAGGTTGGGAAATCAGCCCCAGCATTTT. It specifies CASSPSAGRLGNQPQHF.

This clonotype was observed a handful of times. CDR3 sequence reads: CSASRDIRSTDTQYF. As DNA, the CDR3 is TGCAGCGCCAGTCGGGACATCCGTAGCACAGATACGCAGTATTTT. The rearrangement joins TRBV29-1 to TRBJ2-3, with a weak D call TRBD1 (6 bases). Germline V gene lookup returns CDR1 SQVTM and CDR2 ANQGSEA. Trimming stripped 7 bases from V and 0 bases from J, with 17 bases between. The CDR3 covers 15 residues.

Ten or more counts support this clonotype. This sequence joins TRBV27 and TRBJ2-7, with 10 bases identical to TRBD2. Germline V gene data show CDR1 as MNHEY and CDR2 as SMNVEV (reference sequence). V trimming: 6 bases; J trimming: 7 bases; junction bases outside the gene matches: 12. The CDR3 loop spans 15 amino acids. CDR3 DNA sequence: TGTGCCAGCAGGCCGCATACGAGCGGGAGGGGGGAGCAGTACTTC. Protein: CASRPHTSGRGEQYF.